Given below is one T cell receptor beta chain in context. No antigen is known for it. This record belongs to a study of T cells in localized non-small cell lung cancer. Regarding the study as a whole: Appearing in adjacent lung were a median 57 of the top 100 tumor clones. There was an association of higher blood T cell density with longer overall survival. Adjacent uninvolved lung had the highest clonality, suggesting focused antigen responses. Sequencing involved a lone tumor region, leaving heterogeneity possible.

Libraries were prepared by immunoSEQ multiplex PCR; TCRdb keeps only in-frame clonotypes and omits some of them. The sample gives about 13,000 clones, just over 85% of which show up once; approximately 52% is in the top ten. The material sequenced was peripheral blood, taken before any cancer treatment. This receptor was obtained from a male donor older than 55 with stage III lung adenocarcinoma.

The CDR3 bases are TGTGCCAGCAGCACCGGACAAGCAACCTCTGGAAACACCATATATTTT. It specifies CASSTGQATSGNTIYF. The chain links TRBV7-2 to TRBJ1-3, with a weak D call TRBD1 (5 bases). The germline CDR1 and CDR2 sequences are SGHTA and FQGNSA. The CDR3 runs 16 residues. V was cut by 5 bases and J by 0 bases, with 14 bases left in between.